This T cell receptor (beta chain) was documented in a study of OX40 agonist ivuxolimab in advanced cancers. CDR3 length: 12 residues. Trimming took off 1 base at V and 8 bases at J, with 8 bases between the two ends. The germline V gene encodes CDR1 SGHTA and CDR2 FQGNSA. The assay was immunoSEQ multiplex PCR, and TCRdb's table has in-frame clones only and misses some. The sample comprises 30,000 to 35,000 clones, 65% to 85% of which are singletons, and about 1.7% rests with the top ten. The clonotype was recovered from an adult with an advanced solid tumor such as melanoma, head and neck, liver or kidney cancer. The V call is TRBV7-2, the J call TRBJ1-2, with D unclear. The source was CD4+ or CD8+ T cells sorted from blood, collected in a trial of the OX40 agonist ivuxolimab. CDR3 nucleotide sequence: TGTGCCAGCAGCTTAGAGAAGGGAGGCTACACCTTC. It yields the protein CASSLEKGGYTF.